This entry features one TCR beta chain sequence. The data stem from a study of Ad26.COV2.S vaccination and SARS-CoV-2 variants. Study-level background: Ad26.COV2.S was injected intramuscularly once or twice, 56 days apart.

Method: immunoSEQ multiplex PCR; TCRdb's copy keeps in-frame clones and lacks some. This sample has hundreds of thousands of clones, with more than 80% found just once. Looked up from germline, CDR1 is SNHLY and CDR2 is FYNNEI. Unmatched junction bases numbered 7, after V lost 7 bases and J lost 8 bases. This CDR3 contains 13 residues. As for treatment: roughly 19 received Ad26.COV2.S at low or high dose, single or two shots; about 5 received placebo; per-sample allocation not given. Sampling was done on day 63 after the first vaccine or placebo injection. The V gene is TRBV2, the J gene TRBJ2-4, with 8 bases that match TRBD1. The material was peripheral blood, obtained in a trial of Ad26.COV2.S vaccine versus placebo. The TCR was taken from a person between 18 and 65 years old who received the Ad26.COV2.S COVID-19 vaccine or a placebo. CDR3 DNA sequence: TGTGCCAGCACCGACAGGGGAGGATACATTCAGTACTTC. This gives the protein CASTDRGGYIQYF.